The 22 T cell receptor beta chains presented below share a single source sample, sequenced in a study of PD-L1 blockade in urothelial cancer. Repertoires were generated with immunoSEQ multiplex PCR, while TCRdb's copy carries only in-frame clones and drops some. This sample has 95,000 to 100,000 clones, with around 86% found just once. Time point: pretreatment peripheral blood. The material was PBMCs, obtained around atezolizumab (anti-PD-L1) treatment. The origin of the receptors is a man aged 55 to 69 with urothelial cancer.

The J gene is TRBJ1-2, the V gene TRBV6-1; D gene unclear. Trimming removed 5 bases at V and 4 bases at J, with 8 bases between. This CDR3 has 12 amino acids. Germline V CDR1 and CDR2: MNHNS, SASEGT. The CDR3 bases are TGTGCCAGCAGTTTTGGCTCCTATGGCTACACCTTC. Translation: CASSFGSYGYTF.

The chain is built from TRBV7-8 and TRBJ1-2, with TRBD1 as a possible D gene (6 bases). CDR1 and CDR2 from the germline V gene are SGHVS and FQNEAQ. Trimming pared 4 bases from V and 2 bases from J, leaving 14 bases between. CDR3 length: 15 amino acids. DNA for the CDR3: TGTGCCAGCAGCTCCGGAGACGGACAGAACTATGGCTACACCTTC. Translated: CASSSGDGQNYGYTF.

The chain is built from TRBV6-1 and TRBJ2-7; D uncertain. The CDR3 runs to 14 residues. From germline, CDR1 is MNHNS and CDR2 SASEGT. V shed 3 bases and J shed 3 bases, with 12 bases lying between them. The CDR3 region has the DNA TGTGCCAGCAGTGAGGTATCGGGTTTCTACGAGCAGTACTTC. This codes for CASSEVSGFYEQYF.

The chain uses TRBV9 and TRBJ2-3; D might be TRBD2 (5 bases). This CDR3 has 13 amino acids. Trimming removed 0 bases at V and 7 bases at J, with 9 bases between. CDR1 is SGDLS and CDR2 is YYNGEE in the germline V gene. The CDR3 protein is CASSVGSGNTQYF. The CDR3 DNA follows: TGTGCCAGCAGCGTAGGGTCGGGGAATACGCAGTATTTT.

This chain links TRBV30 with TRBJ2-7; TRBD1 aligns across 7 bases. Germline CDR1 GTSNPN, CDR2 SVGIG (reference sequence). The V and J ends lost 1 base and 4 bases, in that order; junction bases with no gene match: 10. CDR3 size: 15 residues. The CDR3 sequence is CAWSATRDRRYEQYF. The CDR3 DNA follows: TGTGCCTGGAGTGCGACGAGGGACAGAAGATACGAGCAGTACTTC.

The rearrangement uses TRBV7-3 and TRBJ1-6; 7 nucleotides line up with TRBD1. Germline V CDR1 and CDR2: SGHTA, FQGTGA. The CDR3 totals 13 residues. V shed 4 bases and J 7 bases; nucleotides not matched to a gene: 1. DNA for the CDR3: TGTGCCAGCAGCTCGGACAGGAATTCACCCCTCCACTTT. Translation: CASSSDRNSPLHF.

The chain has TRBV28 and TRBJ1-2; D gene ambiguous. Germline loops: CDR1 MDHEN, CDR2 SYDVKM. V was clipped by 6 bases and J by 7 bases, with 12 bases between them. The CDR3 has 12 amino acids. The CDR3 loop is CASSSGLLGYTF. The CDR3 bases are TGTGCCAGCAGCTCGGGGTTACTTGGCTACACCTTC.

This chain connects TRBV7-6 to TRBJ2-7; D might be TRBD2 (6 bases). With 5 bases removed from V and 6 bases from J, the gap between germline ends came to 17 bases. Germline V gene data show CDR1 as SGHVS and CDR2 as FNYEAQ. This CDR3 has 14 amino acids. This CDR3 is CASSPRGRESEQYF. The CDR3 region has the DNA TGTGCCAGCAGCCCCCGGGGCCGGGAGTCCGAGCAGTACTTC.

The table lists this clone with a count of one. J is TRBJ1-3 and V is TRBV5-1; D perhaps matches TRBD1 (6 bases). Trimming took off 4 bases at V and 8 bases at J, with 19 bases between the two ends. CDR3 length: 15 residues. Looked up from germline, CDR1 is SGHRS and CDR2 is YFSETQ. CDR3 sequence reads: CASSLTPDRPDTIYF. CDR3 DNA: TGCGCCAGCAGCCTAACACCCGACAGGCCCGACACCATATATTTT.

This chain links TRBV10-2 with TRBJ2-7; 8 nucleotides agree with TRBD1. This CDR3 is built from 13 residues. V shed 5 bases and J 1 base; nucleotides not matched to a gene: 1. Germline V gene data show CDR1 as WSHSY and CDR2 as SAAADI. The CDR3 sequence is CASSRQGSYEQYF. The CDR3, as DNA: TGCGCCAGCAGTCGACAGGGGTCCTACGAGCAGTACTTC.

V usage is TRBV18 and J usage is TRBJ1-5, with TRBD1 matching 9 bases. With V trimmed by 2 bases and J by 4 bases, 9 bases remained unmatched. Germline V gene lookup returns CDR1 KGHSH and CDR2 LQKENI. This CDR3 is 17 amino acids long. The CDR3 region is CASSPRRRTGANQPQHF. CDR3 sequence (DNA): TGTGCCAGCTCACCAAGACGAAGGACAGGGGCAAATCAGCCCCAGCATTTT.

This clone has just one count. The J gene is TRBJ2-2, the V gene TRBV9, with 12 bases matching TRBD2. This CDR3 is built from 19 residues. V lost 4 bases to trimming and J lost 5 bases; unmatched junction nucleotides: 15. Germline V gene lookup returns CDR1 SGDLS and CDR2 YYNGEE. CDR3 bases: TGTGCCAGCAGCACCCGTCTCCTAGCGGGGGGGGCCGAGACCGGGGAGCTGTTTTTT. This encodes CASSTRLLAGGAETGELFF.

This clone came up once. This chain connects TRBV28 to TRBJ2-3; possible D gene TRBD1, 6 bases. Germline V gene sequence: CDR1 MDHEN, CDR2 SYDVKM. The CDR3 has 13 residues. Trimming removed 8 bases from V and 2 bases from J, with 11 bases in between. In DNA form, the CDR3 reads TGTGCCAGCCTTGGACAGAACACAGATACGCAGTATTTT. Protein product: CASLGQNTDTQYF.

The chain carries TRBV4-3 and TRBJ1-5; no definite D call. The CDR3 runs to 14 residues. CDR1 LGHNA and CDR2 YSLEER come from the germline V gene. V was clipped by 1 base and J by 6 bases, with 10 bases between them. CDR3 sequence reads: CASSQVTGSQPQHF. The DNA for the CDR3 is TGCGCCAGCAGCCAAGTTACGGGGAGTCAGCCCCAGCATTTT.

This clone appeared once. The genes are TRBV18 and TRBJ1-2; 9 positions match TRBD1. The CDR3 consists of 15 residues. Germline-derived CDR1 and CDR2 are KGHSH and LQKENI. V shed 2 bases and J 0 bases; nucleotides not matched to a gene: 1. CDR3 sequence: CASSPGDRANYGYTF. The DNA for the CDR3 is TGTGCCAGCTCACCAGGGGACAGGGCTAACTATGGCTACACCTTC.

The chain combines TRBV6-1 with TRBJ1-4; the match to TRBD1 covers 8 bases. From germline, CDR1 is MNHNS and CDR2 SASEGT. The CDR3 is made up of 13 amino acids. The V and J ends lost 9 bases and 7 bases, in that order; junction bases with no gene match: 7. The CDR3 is CASYRGKGEKLFF. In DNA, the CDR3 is TGTGCCAGTTACAGGGGGAAAGGTGAAAAACTGTTTTTT.

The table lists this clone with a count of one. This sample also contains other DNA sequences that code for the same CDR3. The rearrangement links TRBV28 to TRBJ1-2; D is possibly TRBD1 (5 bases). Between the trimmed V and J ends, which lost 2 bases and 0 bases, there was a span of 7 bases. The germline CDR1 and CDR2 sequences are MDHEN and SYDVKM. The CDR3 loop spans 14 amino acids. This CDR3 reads CASSLGGANYGYTF. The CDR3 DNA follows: TGTGCCAGCAGTTTAGGGGGGGCTAACTATGGCTACACCTTC.

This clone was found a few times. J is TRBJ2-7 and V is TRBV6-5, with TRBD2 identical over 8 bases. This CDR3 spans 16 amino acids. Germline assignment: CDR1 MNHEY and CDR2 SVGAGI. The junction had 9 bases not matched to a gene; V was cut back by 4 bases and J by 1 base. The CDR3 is CASSSLSGSQSYEQYF. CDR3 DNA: TGTGCCAGCAGTTCCCTCAGCGGGAGCCAATCCTACGAGCAGTACTTC.

This CDR3 reads CASSPPTGIGEKLFF. CDR3 sequence (DNA): TGTGCCAGCTCACCTCCGACAGGGATCGGCGAAAAACTGTTTTTT. The V gene is TRBV18, the J gene TRBJ1-4; 7 positions match TRBD1. The CDR3 totals 15 residues. The V and J ends lost 3 bases and 8 bases, in that order; junction bases with no gene match: 9. In germline, CDR1 is KGHSH, CDR2 LQKENI. Supplemented by reference TRBV18 and TRBJ1-4, the full variable domain reads NAGVMQNPRHLVRRRGQEARLRCSPMKGHSHVYWYRQLPEEGLKFMVYLQKENIIDESGMPKERFSAEFPKEGPSILRIQQVVRGDSAAYFCASSPPTGIGEKLFFGSGTQLSVL.

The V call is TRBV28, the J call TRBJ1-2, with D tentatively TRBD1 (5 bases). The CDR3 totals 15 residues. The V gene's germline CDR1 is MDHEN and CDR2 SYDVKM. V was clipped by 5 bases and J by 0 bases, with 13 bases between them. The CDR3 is CASSQLQETNYGYTF. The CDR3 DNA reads TGTGCCAGCAGTCAACTACAGGAGACTAACTATGGCTACACCTTC.

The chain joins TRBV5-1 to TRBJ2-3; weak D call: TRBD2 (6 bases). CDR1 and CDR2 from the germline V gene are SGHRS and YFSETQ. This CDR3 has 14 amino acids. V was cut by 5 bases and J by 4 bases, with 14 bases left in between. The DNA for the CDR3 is TGCGCCAGCAGTTTCAATTCGGGGGCAGATACGCAGTATTTT. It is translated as CASSFNSGADTQYF.

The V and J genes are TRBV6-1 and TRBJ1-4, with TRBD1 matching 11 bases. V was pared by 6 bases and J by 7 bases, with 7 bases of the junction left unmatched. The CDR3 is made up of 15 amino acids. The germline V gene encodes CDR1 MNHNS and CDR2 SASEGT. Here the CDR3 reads CASRGSGTGGEKLFF. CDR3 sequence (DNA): TGTGCCAGCAGAGGATCCGGGACAGGGGGTGAAAAACTGTTTTTT.